The entry that follows covers one T cell receptor (beta chain) sequence. The CDR3 spans 17 residues. Germline CDR1 reads SGHAT; CDR2 reads FQNNGV. With V trimmed by 5 bases and J by 3 bases, 9 bases remained unmatched. This table comes from immunoSEQ multiplex PCR, and its TCRdb copy is limited to in-frame clones, with some not included. The sample contains approximately 2.1 million clones, 93% of which appear only once. This record comes from a study of shared clonotypes between healthy human individuals. The genes are TRBV11-2 and TRBJ2-7; 14 nucleotides line up with TRBD2. This receptor was obtained from a man aged 18 to 29 in good health. Some clones in this sample may be carry-over from other donors' samples. The material sequenced was naive CD4+ T cells from PBMCs. Subset defined: CD45RA+ positively selected. The CDR3: CASSPYVGTSGSYEQYF. CDR3 bases: TGTGCCAGCAGCCCATACGTAGGGACTAGCGGGAGCTACGAGCAGTACTTC.